This is a list of T cell receptor beta chains from one sample in a study of blood T cells in healthy people across ages. From the 5' RACE reads, TCRdb called clonotypes with MiXCR, one entry per CDR3 protein. The data hold 790,000 or so distinct CDR3 sequences, with about 45% observed a single time. The sample taken for sequencing was blood. The receptor source for this set is an elderly man in good health. CDR3s include the opening cysteine and the closing phenylalanine or tryptophan. Fields, in order: clone size, D gene, V gene, J gene, CDR3 DNA, CDR3 protein. The D gene is left open where the match is weak. The size entry is marked missing in some rows and otherwise reads once, few, many or a size class.

size: few
D: NA
V: TRBV21-1
J: TRBJ2-5
DNA: TGTGCCAGCAGCAAAGGGCAGCAAGAGACCCAGTACTTC
CDR3: CASSKGQQETQYF

size: NA
D: NA
V: TRBV29-1
J: TRBJ2-3
DNA: TGCAGCTGGAGCCTCGGGGAGGTGGGGGATACGCAGTATTTT
CDR3: CSWSLGEVGDTQYF

size: many
D: NA
V: TRBV12-3/TRBV12-4
J: TRBJ2-1
DNA: TGTGCCAGCAGTTTTGGAGACAATGAGCAGTTCTTC
CDR3: CASSFGDNEQFF

size: NA
D: TRBD1
V: TRBV9
J: TRBJ2-1
DNA: TGTGCCAGCAGCTCGGACAGGGCTTCCTACAATGAGCAGTTCTTC
CDR3: CASSSDRASYNEQFF

size: NA
D: TRBD1
V: TRBV9
J: TRBJ2-1
DNA: TGTGCCAGCAGCCCGAGGACAGGGGGCACGGTGAATGAGCAGTTCTTC
CDR3: CASSPRTGGTVNEQFF

size: NA
D: TRBD1
V: TRBV20-1
J: TRBJ2-6
DNA: TGCAGTGCTCGGACAGGGGGCTTTGGGGCCAACGTCCTGACTTTC
CDR3: CSARTGGFGANVLTF

size: NA
D: TRBD2
V: TRBV20-1
J: TRBJ2-7
DNA: TGCAGTGCTGAGGACAATAGCGGGAGGGTCCCCTACGAGCAGTACTTC
CDR3: CSAEDNSGRVPYEQYF

size: NA
D: NA
V: TRBV4-3
J: TRBJ2-5
DNA: TGCGCCAGCAGCCTGGGGCCAGGTCTAGCTGGGGAGACCCAGTACTTC
CDR3: CASSLGPGLAGETQYF

size: NA
D: TRBD1
V: TRBV19
J: TRBJ2-3
DNA: TGTGCCAGTAGTGTCAAGGCAGGGGGCTTCGCAGATACGCAGTATTTT
CDR3: CASSVKAGGFADTQYF

size: NA
D: NA
V: TRBV11-1
J: TRBJ1-2
DNA: TGTGCCAGCAGCTTAAGGGGTGTCGGACCCTATGGCTACACCTTC
CDR3: CASSLRGVGPYGYTF

size: NA
D: NA
V: TRBV7-3
J: TRBJ2-2
DNA: TGTGCCAGCAGCTTAAAGAGGCCTACGAACACCGGGGAGCTGTTTTTT
CDR3: CASSLKRPTNTGELFF

size: few
D: TRBD2
V: TRBV20-1
J: TRBJ2-7
DNA: TGCAGTGCTAGCGGGAGGAACTCCTACAATGAGCAGTACTTC
CDR3: CSASGRNSYNEQYF

size: NA
D: NA
V: TRBV12-3/TRBV12-4
J: TRBJ1-2
DNA: TGTGCCAGCAGCCGCCCAGCTAACTATGGCTACACCTTC
CDR3: CASSRPANYGYTF

size: NA
D: NA
V: TRBV20-1
J: TRBJ1-1
DNA: TGCAGTGCTAGCGAACGATGGAACACTGAAGCTTTCTTT
CDR3: CSASERWNTEAFF

size: few
D: TRBD2
V: TRBV6-5
J: TRBJ2-7
DNA: TGTGCCAGCAATAAACTAGCGGGAGGGGGCGAGCAGTACTTC
CDR3: CASNKLAGGGEQYF

size: few
D: TRBD2
V: TRBV12-3/TRBV12-4
J: TRBJ2-5
DNA: TGTGCCAGCAGTTCATCTAGCGGGCGAAGGGTCCAGTACTTC
CDR3: CASSSSSGRRVQYF

size: NA
D: TRBD2
V: TRBV20-1
J: TRBJ2-7
DNA: TGCAGTGCACTCCCCGGGACTAGCGGGACAAATGAGCAGTACTTC
CDR3: CSALPGTSGTNEQYF

size: few
D: TRBD2
V: TRBV2
J: TRBJ2-4
DNA: TGTGCCAGCAGTGAATCCCTGGGAGCGGGGGAAAACATTCAGTACTTC
CDR3: CASSESLGAGENIQYF

size: NA
D: TRBD1
V: TRBV6-2/TRBV6-3
J: TRBJ2-5
DNA: TGTGCCAGCAGTTACTCGACCGGACAGGGGGCGCGCAATGAGCAGTACTTC
CDR3: CASSYSTGQGARNEQYF

size: NA
D: NA
V: TRBV7-2
J: TRBJ2-7
DNA: TGTGCCAGCAGCCTAGGAAGGGCTAGCGCGAGCTCCTACGAGCAGTACTTC
CDR3: CASSLGRASASSYEQYF

size: few
D: TRBD1
V: TRBV3-1
J: TRBJ2-1
DNA: TGTGCCAGCAGGAACCAGGGGGTCAATGAGCAGTTCTTC
CDR3: CASRNQGVNEQFF

size: many
D: NA
V: TRBV7-2
J: TRBJ2-7
DNA: TGTGCCAGCAGCCAGGGCGGGACCAGCTCCTACGAGCAGTACTTC
CDR3: CASSQGGTSSYEQYF

size: NA
D: NA
V: TRBV10-3
J: TRBJ1-5
DNA: TGTGCCATCAGTGAGGACCATAGCAATCAGCCCCAGCATTTT
CDR3: CAISEDHSNQPQHF

size: NA
D: TRBD1
V: TRBV24-1
J: TRBJ2-7
DNA: TGTGCCACCAGTGAGCCGGGACAGGGGAGGGAGCAGTACTTC
CDR3: CATSEPGQGREQYF

size: many
D: NA
V: TRBV7-2
J: TRBJ2-1
DNA: TGTGCCAGCAGCCCCCTAGTCAATGAGCAGTTCTTC
CDR3: CASSPLVNEQFF

size: NA
D: NA
V: TRBV7-3
J: TRBJ2-1
DNA: TGTGCCAGCAGACAGGACAGTTACAATGAGCAGTTCTTC
CDR3: CASRQDSYNEQFF

size: NA
D: NA
V: TRBV7-2
J: TRBJ1-1
DNA: TGTGCCAGCAGCTTAAGATGGGGGAACACTGAAGCTTTCTTT
CDR3: CASSLRWGNTEAFF

size: NA
D: NA
V: TRBV3-1
J: TRBJ2-5
DNA: TGTGCCAGCAGCCAAATCCTTGGTGAGACCCAGTACTTC
CDR3: CASSQILGETQYF

size: few
D: NA
V: TRBV6-1
J: TRBJ2-5
DNA: TGTGCCAGCAGTGATTGGGTACAGACCACTCAAGAGACCCAGTACTTC
CDR3: CASSDWVQTTQETQYF

size: few
D: NA
V: TRBV12-3/TRBV12-4
J: TRBJ1-1
DNA: TGTGCCAGCAGTTTGGAAGGGGGAGTCACTGAAGCTTTCTTT
CDR3: CASSLEGGVTEAFF

size: NA
D: TRBD1
V: TRBV29-1
J: TRBJ1-1
DNA: TGCAGCGTGGGTCGACAGGGAATGAACACTGAAGCTTTCTTT
CDR3: CSVGRQGMNTEAFF

size: NA
D: TRBD2
V: TRBV20-1
J: TRBJ2-1
DNA: TGCAGTGCTAGGGCTAGCGGGAGTCCGTTCTTC
CDR3: CSARASGSPFF

size: once
D: TRBD2
V: TRBV11-2
J: TRBJ2-1
DNA: TGTGTCAGCAGCTTAAGAGATCGAGGGAGGGCCTACAATGAGCAGTTCTTC
CDR3: CVSSLRDRGRAYNEQFF

size: once
D: TRBD2
V: TRBV6-5
J: TRBJ2-3
DNA: TGTGCCAGCAGTTACTCGACTAGCGGGATGACAGATACGCAGTATTTT
CDR3: CASSYSTSGMTDTQYF

size: NA
D: NA
V: TRBV13
J: TRBJ2-1
DNA: TGTGCCAGCAGCGTCTACCACGGCTCCTACAATGAGCAGTTCTTC
CDR3: CASSVYHGSYNEQFF

size: NA
D: NA
V: TRBV28
J: TRBJ1-5
DNA: TGTGCCAGCAGTCAGACAGAGTATAGCAATCAGCCCCAGCATTTT
CDR3: CASSQTEYSNQPQHF

size: NA
D: TRBD1
V: TRBV7-2
J: TRBJ2-2
DNA: TGTGCCAGCAGCGACAGGGTTGGGGAGCTGTTTTTT
CDR3: CASSDRVGELFF

size: NA
D: TRBD2
V: TRBV20-1
J: TRBJ2-1
DNA: TGCAGTGCCACTAAACCGGGAGGCTCCCACACCAATGAGCAGTTCTTC
CDR3: CSATKPGGSHTNEQFF

size: few
D: NA
V: TRBV7-6
J: TRBJ1-6
DNA: TGTGCCAGCAGCTTAGCTTCCGGGGCGGGATCACCCCTCCACTTT
CDR3: CASSLASGAGSPLHF

size: NA
D: NA
V: TRBV7-2
J: TRBJ2-5
DNA: TGTGCCAGCAGCTTAAGCGGTGACGAGACCCAGTACTTC
CDR3: CASSLSGDETQYF

size: many
D: NA
V: TRBV4-3
J: TRBJ2-3
DNA: TGCGCCAGCAGCCCCTCGGGCAAGGGGGCAGATACGCAGTATTTT
CDR3: CASSPSGKGADTQYF

size: NA
D: NA
V: TRBV2
J: TRBJ2-5
DNA: TGTGCCAGCAGTGATTGGGTCAGCTACGAGCGGTACTTC
CDR3: CASSDWVSYERYF

size: few
D: NA
V: TRBV15
J: TRBJ2-7
DNA: TGTGCCACCAGCAGGGGCCTACTCGTCGAGCAGTACTTC
CDR3: CATSRGLLVEQYF

size: NA
D: NA
V: TRBV7-9
J: TRBJ1-1
DNA: TGTGCCAACCAGGTCCAGGTGAACACTGAAGCTTTCTTT
CDR3: CANQVQVNTEAFF

size: few
D: NA
V: TRBV4-1
J: TRBJ2-3
DNA: TGCGCCAGCAGCCAAGGATCGAGGGATACGCAGTATTTT
CDR3: CASSQGSRDTQYF

size: many
D: NA
V: TRBV4-1
J: TRBJ1-1
DNA: TGCGCCAGCAGCCACGATTTGAACACTGAAGCTTTCTTT
CDR3: CASSHDLNTEAFF

size: few
D: TRBD2
V: TRBV10-3
J: TRBJ2-3
DNA: TGTGCCATCAGTTGGTCCCCGGGACTAGTTACAGATACGCAGTATTTT
CDR3: CAISWSPGLVTDTQYF

size: NA
D: TRBD1
V: TRBV6-5
J: TRBJ2-7
DNA: TGTGCCAGCAGTAGATTGACAGGGGGAGCGTACGAGCAGTACTTC
CDR3: CASSRLTGGAYEQYF